This T cell receptor (beta chain) came from a study of shared clonotypes between healthy human individuals. Across the whole study: CD4 naive and memory got three plates each, CD8 naive two, CD8 memory one. Study results and caveats: Naive subsets usually exceeded memory subsets in estimated richness. An effect of sequencing depth on clonotype sharing among donors was expected.

Comment on this clone: The target antigen is unknown.

CD45RO-negative, CCR7-selected cells formed the naive CD8 fraction, which excluded terminally differentiated effector memory CD45RA+ cells. The table came from immunoSEQ multiplex PCR; TCRdb's copy has only in-frame clones and leaves some out. The sample lists millions of clones, 85% to 95% occurring once. The germline CDR1 and CDR2 sequences are MNHEY and SMNVEV (reference sequence). This CDR3 spans 14 amino acids. Trimming took off 6 bases at V and 0 bases at J, with 11 bases between the two ends. The chain recombines TRBV27 with TRBJ1-1; no clear D. The clonotype comes from a man aged 18-30 years in good health. Some clones in this sample may be carry-over from other donors' samples. Sequencing was done on a sample of naive CD8+ T cells from PBMCs. The CDR3 DNA reads as TGTGCCAGCAGGTCCTGGTCGATGAACACTGAAGCTTTCTTT. Translation: CASRSWSMNTEAFF.